This TCR beta chain was sequenced in a study of T cell responses to AZD1222 COVID-19 vaccine. TCRdb's copy holds only in-frame clones and misses some; the assay was immunoSEQ multiplex PCR. Of 65,000 to 75,000 clones listed, more than 75% are singletons. V was cut by 6 bases and J by 1 base, with 6 bases left in between. The CDR3 covers 12 residues. This clonotype originated in an adult who received the MenACWY meningococcal vaccine as a control. This material consisted of peripheral blood, taken 28 days after the second dose of the MenACWY control vaccine. This chain uses TRBV12-3 or TRBV12-4 with TRBJ1-2, with no clear D. The CDR3 bases are TGTGCCAGCAGGGGGATTAACTATGGCTACACCTTC. Amino acids: CASRGINYGYTF.